This TCR beta chain was identified during a study of cytomegalovirus exposure and HLA in healthy donors. Vbeta (60) and Jbeta (13) primers were used in the PCR. This table comes from immunoSEQ multiplex PCR, and its TCRdb copy is limited to in-frame clones, with some not included. This sample has about 180,000 clones, with around 80% found just once. The sequence was collected from a woman younger than 45 in good health and CMV-seronegative. The sequenced sample was PBMCs.

The CDR3 reads CASSPGLDGYTF. The CDR3 DNA is TGTGCCAGCAGCCCAGGTCTGGATGGCTACACCTTC. This rearrangement joins TRBV7-9 to TRBJ1-2; D gene unclear. Per the germline V gene, CDR1 is SEHNR and CDR2 is FQNEAQ (reference sequence). Between the trimmed V and J ends, which lost 5 bases and 6 bases, there was a span of 10 bases. The CDR3 has 12 amino acids.